The rows below give T cell receptor beta chains drawn from one sample of a study of T-cell reconstitution after alpha-beta-depleted transplantation in children. One entry per CDR3 protein, called by TCRdb with MiXCR from the PCR reads. The sample lists around 270,000 distinct CDR3 sequences, 10% seen once, with less than 9% in the top ten. The source was PBMCs, collected before TCRalphabeta/CD19-depleted stem cell transplant. Receptors originate from a boy less than two years old with acute myeloid leukemia, due to receive a stem cell transplant. Both conserved end residues are part of each CDR3. The order of the fields is D gene, clone size, J gene, V gene, CDR3 protein, CDR3 DNA. The D gene is left open where the match is weak. Not all rows give a size; the values are once, few, many and, for expanded clones, a class.

D: .
size: many
J: TRBJ2-7
V: TRBV20-1
CDR3: CSATGTLAYEQYF
DNA: TGCAGTGCTACCGGGACATTAGCCTACGAGCAGTACTTC

D: .
size: .
J: TRBJ2-7
V: TRBV14
CDR3: CASSQCTGTYEQYF
DNA: TGTGCCAGCAGCCAATGCACAGGCACCTACGAGCAGTACTTC

D: .
size: many
J: TRBJ1-5
V: TRBV20-1
CDR3: CSARGGHYSNQPQHF
DNA: TGCAGTGCTAGAGGAGGCCATTATAGCAATCAGCCCCAGCATTTT

D: .
size: .
J: TRBJ2-1
V: TRBV7-3
CDR3: CASSLGAGVYNEQFF
DNA: TGTGCCAGCAGCTTAGGCGCAGGGGTCTACAATGAGCAGTTCTTC

D: .
size: many
J: TRBJ2-7
V: TRBV18
CDR3: CASSPTYEQYF
DNA: TGTGCCAGCTCACCAACCTACGAGCAGTACTTC

D: TRBD1
size: .
J: TRBJ2-7
V: TRBV19
CDR3: CASSPLPGTGGYEQYF
DNA: TGTGCCAGTAGTCCCCTTCCCGGGACAGGGGGCTACGAGCAGTACTTC

D: TRBD2
size: many
J: TRBJ2-5
V: TRBV5-1
CDR3: CASSYSGSLGETQYF
DNA: TGCGCCAGCAGCTATAGCGGGAGTCTGGGGGAGACCCAGTACTTC

D: .
size: .
J: TRBJ2-6
V: TRBV27
CDR3: CASSLRDSGANVLTF
DNA: TGTGCCAGCAGTTTGAGGGACTCTGGGGCCAACGTCCTGACTTTC

D: .
size: many
J: TRBJ2-7
V: TRBV20-1
CDR3: CSAIGYRNEQYF
DNA: TGCAGTGCTATCGGATATAGGAACGAGCAGTACTTC

D: TRBD1
size: .
J: TRBJ1-2
V: TRBV12-3/TRBV12-4
CDR3: CASSFPDRRPGSYGYTF
DNA: TGTGCCAGCAGTTTCCCGGACAGGAGGCCTGGGAGCTATGGCTACACCTTC

D: .
size: many
J: TRBJ2-7
V: TRBV28
CDR3: CASSRGRRFYEQYF
DNA: TGTGCCAGCAGCCGAGGACGACGTTTTTACGAGCAGTACTTC

D: TRBD2
size: many
J: TRBJ2-3
V: TRBV5-1
CDR3: CASSSSLIAGGPPDTQYF
DNA: TGCGCCAGCAGCTCCAGCTTAATAGCGGGGGGGCCCCCAGATACGCAGTATTTT

D: .
size: many
J: TRBJ1-2
V: TRBV7-6
CDR3: CASSLSSGLPVYGYTF
DNA: TGTGCCAGCAGCTTATCATCGGGACTCCCGGTGTATGGCTACACCTTC

D: .
size: many
J: TRBJ2-7
V: TRBV7-3
CDR3: CASSLTRSDEQYF
DNA: TGTGCCAGCAGCTTAACGAGGTCAGACGAGCAGTACTTC

D: TRBD2
size: .
J: TRBJ2-1
V: TRBV25-1
CDR3: CASSRLAGGHEQFF
DNA: TGTGCCAGCAGTCGACTAGCGGGAGGCCATGAGCAGTTCTTC

D: .
size: many
J: TRBJ1-1
V: TRBV20-1
CDR3: CSARDLVNTEAFF
DNA: TGCAGTGCTAGAGATCTTGTGAACACTGAAGCTTTCTTT

D: .
size: many
J: TRBJ2-2
V: TRBV7-9
CDR3: CASSLDTVTGELFF
DNA: TGTGCCAGCAGCTTAGATACAGTCACCGGGGAGCTGTTTTTT

D: .
size: many
J: TRBJ2-6
V: TRBV24-1
CDR3: CATSEPARGLSGANVLTF
DNA: TGTGCCACCAGTGAACCCGCCAGGGGCCTCTCTGGGGCCAACGTCCTGACTTTC

D: TRBD1
size: many
J: TRBJ1-1
V: TRBV29-1
CDR3: CSAGQGAGTEAFF
DNA: TGCAGCGCCGGACAGGGGGCGGGAACTGAAGCTTTCTTT

D: .
size: many
J: TRBJ1-3
V: TRBV12-3/TRBV12-4
CDR3: CASRQSRRGSGNTIYF
DNA: TGTGCCAGCAGGCAAAGCAGAAGAGGCTCTGGAAACACCATATATTTT

D: .
size: many
J: TRBJ1-2
V: TRBV29-1
CDR3: CSAEDLSYGYTF
DNA: TGCAGCGCTGAGGATTTATCCTATGGCTACACCTTC

D: TRBD2
size: .
J: TRBJ2-3
V: TRBV4-1
CDR3: CASSRPISGRWGFTDTQYF
DNA: TGCGCCAGCAGCCGCCCTATTAGCGGGAGATGGGGATTCACAGATACGCAGTATTTT

D: TRBD1
size: many
J: TRBJ2-3
V: TRBV5-1
CDR3: CASSFRTGSATDTQYF
DNA: TGCGCCAGCAGCTTCCGGACAGGGAGCGCCACAGATACGCAGTATTTT

D: .
size: many
J: TRBJ2-3
V: TRBV6-1
CDR3: CASSGGPLTDTQYF
DNA: TGTGCCAGCAGTGGGGGTCCCTTAACAGATACGCAGTATTTT

D: .
size: many
J: TRBJ2-7
V: TRBV10-3
CDR3: CAISENGAYEQYF
DNA: TGTGCCATCAGTGAGAATGGGGCCTACGAGCAGTACTTC

D: .
size: many
J: TRBJ2-7
V: TRBV7-6
CDR3: CASSSTVVLGEQYF
DNA: TGTGCCAGCAGCTCGACAGTGGTCCTTGGGGAGCAGTACTTC

D: TRBD1
size: many
J: TRBJ2-7
V: TRBV7-2
CDR3: CASSLGGQGTYEQYF
DNA: TGTGCCAGCAGCTTAGGGGGACAGGGGACCTACGAGCAGTACTTC

D: .
size: many
J: TRBJ2-5
V: TRBV10-3
CDR3: CAISDPGRQETQYF
DNA: TGTGCCATCAGTGACCCGGGCAGGCAAGAGACCCAGTACTTC

D: .
size: many
J: TRBJ2-2
V: TRBV30
CDR3: CAWSLADTGELFF
DNA: TGTGCCTGGAGCCTAGCCGACACCGGGGAGCTGTTTTTT

D: TRBD1
size: many
J: TRBJ1-2
V: TRBV5-1
CDR3: CASSLGTGSDLDGYTF
DNA: TGCGCCAGCAGCTTGGGGACAGGGTCCGACCTAGATGGCTACACCTTC

D: .
size: many
J: TRBJ2-2
V: TRBV2
CDR3: CARIRGGELFF
DNA: TGTGCCAGAATTAGAGGCGGGGAGCTGTTTTTT

D: .
size: .
J: TRBJ2-3
V: TRBV20-1
CDR3: CSARENGPNTDTQYF
DNA: TGCAGTGCTAGAGAGAACGGACCGAACACAGATACGCAGTATTTT

D: .
size: many
J: TRBJ1-1
V: TRBV2
CDR3: CASRRTFLDTEAFF
DNA: TGTGCCAGCAGAAGGACTTTTCTCGACACTGAAGCTTTCTTT

D: TRBD1
size: many
J: TRBJ2-1
V: TRBV24-1
CDR3: CATSEGGTGLNEQFF
DNA: TGTGCCACCAGTGAGGGGGGGACAGGGTTAAATGAGCAGTTCTTC

D: .
size: many
J: TRBJ1-3
V: TRBV20-1
CDR3: CSAREVRESGNTIYF
DNA: TGCAGTGCTAGAGAGGTCAGAGAATCTGGAAACACCATATATTTT

D: .
size: many
J: TRBJ2-3
V: TRBV28
CDR3: CANQRGDGTDTQYF
DNA: TGTGCCAACCAACGGGGTGACGGCACAGATACGCAGTATTTT

D: .
size: few
J: TRBJ2-1
V: TRBV7-3
CDR3: CASSSPTVNNEQFF
DNA: TGTGCCAGCAGCTCGCCAACTGTGAACAATGAGCAGTTCTTC

D: .
size: many
J: TRBJ2-5
V: TRBV11-2
CDR3: CASSFRTVQETQYF
DNA: TGTGCCAGCAGCTTCCGGACGGTTCAAGAGACCCAGTACTTC

D: .
size: many
J: TRBJ2-3
V: TRBV14
CDR3: CASSSPQGRTQYF
DNA: TGTGCCAGCAGCTCTCCTCAGGGACGTACGCAGTATTTT

D: .
size: few
J: TRBJ2-2
V: TRBV3-1
CDR3: CASRSLGGTNTGELFF
DNA: TGTGCCAGCAGATCCCTCGGGGGTACGAACACCGGGGAGCTGTTTTTT

D: TRBD1
size: few
J: TRBJ2-3
V: TRBV7-3
CDR3: CASSFPMRLYDRVTDTQYF
DNA: TGTGCCAGCAGCTTTCCGATGCGGTTGTACGACAGGGTAACAGATACGCAGTATTTT

D: TRBD1
size: many
J: TRBJ2-2
V: TRBV9
CDR3: CASSLQGYTGELFF
DNA: TGTGCCAGCAGCCTACAGGGGTACACCGGGGAGCTGTTTTTT

D: .
size: .
J: TRBJ2-2
V: TRBV5-5
CDR3: CASREDRANTGELFF
DNA: TGTGCCAGCCGTGAGGACAGAGCGAACACCGGGGAGCTGTTTTTT

D: .
size: many
J: TRBJ1-4
V: TRBV7-8
CDR3: CASSLGWEKLFF
DNA: TGTGCCAGCAGCTTAGGGTGGGAGAAACTGTTTTTT

D: .
size: many
J: TRBJ1-1
V: TRBV4-2
CDR3: CASSPHTEAFF
DNA: TGTGCCAGCAGCCCACACACTGAAGCTTTCTTT

D: .
size: many
J: TRBJ2-3
V: TRBV5-1
CDR3: CASSFEGWTDTQYF
DNA: TGCGCCAGCAGCTTTGAAGGTTGGACAGATACGCAGTATTTT

D: TRBD1
size: many
J: TRBJ2-5
V: TRBV3-1
CDR3: CASSHETGPNLETQYF
DNA: TGTGCCAGCAGCCACGAGACAGGGCCGAATCTAGAGACCCAGTACTTC

D: TRBD2
size: few
J: TRBJ2-1
V: TRBV6-5
CDR3: CASSYSGLAAPETHNEQFF
DNA: TGTGCCAGCAGTTACTCGGGACTAGCGGCTCCTGAGACCCACAATGAGCAGTTCTTC

D: .
size: few
J: TRBJ2-5
V: TRBV30
CDR3: CAWSGGLQEAQYF
DNA: TGTGCCTGGAGTGGGGGACTGCAAGAGGCCCAGTACTTC

D: TRBD2
size: few
J: TRBJ2-7
V: TRBV12-5
CDR3: CASGLGGRAYEQYF
DNA: TGTGCTAGTGGTTTGGGCGGGAGAGCCTACGAGCAGTACTTC

D: .
size: many
J: TRBJ2-7
V: TRBV12-3/TRBV12-4
CDR3: CASSFNGDEQYF
DNA: TGTGCCAGCAGTTTCAATGGTGACGAGCAGTACTTC

D: .
size: many
J: TRBJ1-5
V: TRBV12-3/TRBV12-4
CDR3: CASSLRRDFNQPQHF
DNA: TGTGCCAGCAGTTTGCGCAGGGATTTCAATCAGCCCCAGCATTTT

D: .
size: many
J: TRBJ2-2
V: TRBV4-2
CDR3: CASSQGGPGRRVELFF
DNA: TGTGCCAGCAGCCAAGGAGGACCAGGGAGAAGGGTGGAGCTGTTTTTT